A single T cell receptor (beta chain) is shown here with its context. The antigen remains undetermined. PCR employed 60 Vbeta and 13 Jbeta primers. Original methodology: Later reanalysis found around 80 million unique TCR beta chains, around 9.9 million of them shared. Some clones are missing from TCRdb's copy, which holds only in-frame ones; the method was immunoSEQ multiplex PCR. Clone size and V and J calls were adopted from that table, with D and trimming inferred from the DNA. The sample lists about 120,000 clones, about four fifths occurring once. The CDR3 has 16 amino acids. V was pared by 3 bases and J by 1 base, with 14 bases between. Per the germline V gene, CDR1 is SGDLS and CDR2 is YYNGEE. The data originate from a study of cytomegalovirus exposure and HLA in healthy donors. Whole-study findings and limits: Some TCR beta chains (roughly 160 of them) were listed as cytomegalovirus-associated. In all likelihood, a cluster of highly shared sequence variants was a sequencing artifact.

This sequence was found in a female donor in good health and CMV-seropositive. V usage is TRBV9 and J usage is TRBJ1-3, with D maybe TRBD1 (6 bases). The specimen sequenced was PBMCs. The CDR3, as DNA: TGTGCCAGCAGCGCTACTACAGGGCAATCTGGAAACACCATATATTTT. It encodes CASSATTGQSGNTIYF.